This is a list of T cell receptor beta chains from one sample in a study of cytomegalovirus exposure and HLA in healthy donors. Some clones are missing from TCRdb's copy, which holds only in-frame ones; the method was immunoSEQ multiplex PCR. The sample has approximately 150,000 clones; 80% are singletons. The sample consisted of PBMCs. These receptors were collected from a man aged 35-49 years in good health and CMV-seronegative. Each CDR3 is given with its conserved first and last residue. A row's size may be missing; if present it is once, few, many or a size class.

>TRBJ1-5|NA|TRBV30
CAWSVARTRYSNQPQHF
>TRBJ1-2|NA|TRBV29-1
CSVGDRANYGYTF
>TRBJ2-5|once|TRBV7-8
CASSGRTGQETQYF
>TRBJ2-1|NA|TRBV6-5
CASSSTGGNYNEQFF
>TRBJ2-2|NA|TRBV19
CASSPVQGMGNTGELFF
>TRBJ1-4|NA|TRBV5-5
CASSPKESEKLFF
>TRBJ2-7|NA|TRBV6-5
CASRKGQGYEQYF
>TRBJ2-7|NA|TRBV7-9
CASGRTVSSYEQYF
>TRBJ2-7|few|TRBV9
CASSITGTGGHEQYF
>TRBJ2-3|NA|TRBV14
CASSQDPYSPDTQYF
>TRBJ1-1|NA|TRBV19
CASLDPGTGAEAFF
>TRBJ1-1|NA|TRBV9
CASRPEIGQTEAFF
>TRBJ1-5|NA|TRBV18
CASSLGQGSQPQHF
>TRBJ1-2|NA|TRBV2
CASSVTGGLLLGVF
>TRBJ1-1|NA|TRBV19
CASSLQENTEAFF
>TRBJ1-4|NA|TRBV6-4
CASRRDATNEKLFF